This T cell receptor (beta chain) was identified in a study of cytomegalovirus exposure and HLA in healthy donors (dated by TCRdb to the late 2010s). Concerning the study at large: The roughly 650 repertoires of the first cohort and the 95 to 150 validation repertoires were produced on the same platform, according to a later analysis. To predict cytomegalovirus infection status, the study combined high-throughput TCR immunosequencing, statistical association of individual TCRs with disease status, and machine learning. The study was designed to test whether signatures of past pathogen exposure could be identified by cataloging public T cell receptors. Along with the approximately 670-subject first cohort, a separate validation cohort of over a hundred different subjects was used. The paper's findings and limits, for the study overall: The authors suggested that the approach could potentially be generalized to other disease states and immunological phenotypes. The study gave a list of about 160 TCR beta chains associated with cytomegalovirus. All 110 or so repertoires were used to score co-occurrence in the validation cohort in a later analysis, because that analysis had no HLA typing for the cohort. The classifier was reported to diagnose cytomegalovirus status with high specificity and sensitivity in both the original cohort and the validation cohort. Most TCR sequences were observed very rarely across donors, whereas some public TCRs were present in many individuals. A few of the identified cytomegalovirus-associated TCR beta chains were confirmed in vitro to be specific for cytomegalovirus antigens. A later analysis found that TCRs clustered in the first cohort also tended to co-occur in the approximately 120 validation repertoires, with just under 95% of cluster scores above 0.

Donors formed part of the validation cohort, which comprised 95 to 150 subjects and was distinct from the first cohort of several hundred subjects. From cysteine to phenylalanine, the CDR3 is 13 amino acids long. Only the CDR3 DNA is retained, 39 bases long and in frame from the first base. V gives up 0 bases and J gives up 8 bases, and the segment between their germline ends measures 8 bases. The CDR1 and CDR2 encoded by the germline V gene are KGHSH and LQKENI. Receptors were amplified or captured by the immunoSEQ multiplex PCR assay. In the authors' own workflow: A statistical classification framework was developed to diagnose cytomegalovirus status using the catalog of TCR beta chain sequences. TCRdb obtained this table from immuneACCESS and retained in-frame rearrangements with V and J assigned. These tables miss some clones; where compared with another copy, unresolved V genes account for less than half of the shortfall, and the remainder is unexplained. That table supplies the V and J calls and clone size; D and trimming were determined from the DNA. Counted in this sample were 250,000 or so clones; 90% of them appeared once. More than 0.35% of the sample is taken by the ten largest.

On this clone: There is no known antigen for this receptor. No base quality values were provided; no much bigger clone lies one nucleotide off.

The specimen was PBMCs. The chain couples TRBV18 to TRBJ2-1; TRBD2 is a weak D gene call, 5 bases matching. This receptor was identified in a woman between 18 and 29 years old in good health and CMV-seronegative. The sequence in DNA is TGTGCCAGCTCACCACCCCTAGCCGATGAGCAGTTCTTC. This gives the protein CASSPPLADEQFF.